The clone carrying this T cell receptor beta chain was recorded a few times. The antigen remains unidentified. The record originates from a study of identical twins. A universal primer site was added by template switching, and unique molecular identifiers were carried by the cDNA. TCRdb itself ran the 5' RACE reads through MiXCR, one entry per CDR3 protein. Among a few hundred thousand distinct CDR3 sequences listed, around 18% were seen once. The CDR3 contains 12 residues. Germline values: CDR1 MDHEN, CDR2 SYDVKM. Trimming shortened V by 8 bases and J by 9 bases, and 16 bases separated the two germline ends. Findings and limits, study-wide: Cord blood's abundant beta clonotypes had fewer insertions, unlike memory repertoires. For out-of-frame alpha sequences shared by twins, low generation probability was in excess.

This TCR derives from a man aged 45-65 years in good health. This chain links TRBV28 with TRBJ1-1; no reliable D call. The sequencing input was naive T cells sorted from blood. CDR3 residues: CASLPPNGKAFF. The CDR3, as DNA: TGTGCCAGCCTTCCCCCCAACGGTAAAGCTTTCTTT.